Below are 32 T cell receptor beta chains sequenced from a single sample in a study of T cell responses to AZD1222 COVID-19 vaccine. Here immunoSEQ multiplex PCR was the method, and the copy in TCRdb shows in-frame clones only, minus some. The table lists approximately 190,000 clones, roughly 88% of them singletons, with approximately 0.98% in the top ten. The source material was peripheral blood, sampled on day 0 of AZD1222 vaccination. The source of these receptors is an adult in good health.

CDR3 sequence: CASSLRPLGGGANNEQFF. The CDR3 DNA follows: TGTGCCAGCAGCTTACGTCCCCTCGGCGGGGGCGCTAACAATGAGCAGTTCTTC. The V and J genes are TRBV7-3 and TRBJ2-1; a weak D match, TRBD2 (7 bases). Trimming shortened V by 2 bases and J by 5 bases, and 22 bases separated the two germline ends. CDR1 is SGHTA, CDR2 FQGTGA, per germline. CDR3 size: 18 residues. Full variable domain (remainder filled in from reference TRBV7-3 and TRBJ2-1): GAGVSQTPSNKVTEKGKYVELRCDPISGHTALYWYRQSLGQGPEFLIYFQGTGAADDSGLPNDRFFAVRPEGSVSTLKIQRTERGDSAVYLCASSLRPLGGGANNEQFFGPGTRLTVL.

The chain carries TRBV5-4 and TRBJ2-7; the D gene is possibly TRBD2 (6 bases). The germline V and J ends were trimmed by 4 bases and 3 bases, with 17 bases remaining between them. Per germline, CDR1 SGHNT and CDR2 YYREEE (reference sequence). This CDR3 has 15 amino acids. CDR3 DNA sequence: TGTGCCAGCAGCCTTAGCGGTGAGAGCAGCTACGAGCAGTACTTC. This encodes CASSLSGESSYEQYF.

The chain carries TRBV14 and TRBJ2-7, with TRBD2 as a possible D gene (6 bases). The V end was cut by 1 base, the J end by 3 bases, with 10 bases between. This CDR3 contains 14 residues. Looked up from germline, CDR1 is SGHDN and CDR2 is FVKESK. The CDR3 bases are TGTGCCAGCAGCCAAGTGGGGGGAATCTACGAGCAGTACTTC. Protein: CASSQVGGIYEQYF.

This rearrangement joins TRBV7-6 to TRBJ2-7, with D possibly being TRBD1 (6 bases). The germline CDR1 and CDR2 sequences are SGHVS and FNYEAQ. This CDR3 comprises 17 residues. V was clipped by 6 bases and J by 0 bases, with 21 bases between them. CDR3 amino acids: CASSVSLAGDSSYEQYF. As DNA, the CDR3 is TGTGCCAGCAGTGTATCTCTGGCAGGGGATAGCTCCTACGAGCAGTACTTC.

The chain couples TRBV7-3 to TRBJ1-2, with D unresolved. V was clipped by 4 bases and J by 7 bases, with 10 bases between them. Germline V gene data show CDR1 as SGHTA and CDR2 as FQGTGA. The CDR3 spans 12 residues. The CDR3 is CASSSRGGGYTF. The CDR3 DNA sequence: TGTGCCAGCAGCTCACGGGGTGGTGGCTACACCTTC. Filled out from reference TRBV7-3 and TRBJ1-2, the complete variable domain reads GAGVSQTPSNKVTEKGKYVELRCDPISGHTALYWYRQSLGQGPEFLIYFQGTGAADDSGLPNDRFFAVRPEGSVSTLKIQRTERGDSAVYLCASSSRGGGYTFGSGTRLTVV.

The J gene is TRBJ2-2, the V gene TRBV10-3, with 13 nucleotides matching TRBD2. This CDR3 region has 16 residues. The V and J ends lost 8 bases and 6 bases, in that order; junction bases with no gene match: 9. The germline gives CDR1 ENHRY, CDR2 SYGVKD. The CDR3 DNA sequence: TGTGCCATCGGGTCCTCGGGACTAGCGGGACCCGGGGAGCTGTTTTTT. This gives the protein CAIGSSGLAGPGELFF.

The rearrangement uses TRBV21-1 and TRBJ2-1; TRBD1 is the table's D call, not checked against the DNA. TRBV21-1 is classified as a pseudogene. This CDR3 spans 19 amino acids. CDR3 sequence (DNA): TGTGCCAGCAGCGTCCGACAGGGTTGGGAGCCCCAACCTTACAATGAGCAGTTCTTC. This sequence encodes CASSVRQGWEPQPYNEQFF.

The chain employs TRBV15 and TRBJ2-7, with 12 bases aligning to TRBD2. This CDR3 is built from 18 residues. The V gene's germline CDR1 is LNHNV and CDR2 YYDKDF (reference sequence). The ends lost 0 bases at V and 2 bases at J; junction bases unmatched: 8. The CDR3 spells CATSREIAASGRAYEQYF. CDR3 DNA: TGTGCCACCAGCAGAGAGATCGCAGCTAGCGGGAGGGCCTACGAGCAGTACTTC.

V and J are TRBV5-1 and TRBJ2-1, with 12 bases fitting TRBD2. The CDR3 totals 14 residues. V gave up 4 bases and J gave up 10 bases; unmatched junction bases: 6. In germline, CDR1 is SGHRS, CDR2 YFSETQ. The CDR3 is CASSTSGGIGEQFF. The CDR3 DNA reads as TGCGCCAGCAGCACTAGCGGGGGGATAGGCGAGCAGTTCTTC.

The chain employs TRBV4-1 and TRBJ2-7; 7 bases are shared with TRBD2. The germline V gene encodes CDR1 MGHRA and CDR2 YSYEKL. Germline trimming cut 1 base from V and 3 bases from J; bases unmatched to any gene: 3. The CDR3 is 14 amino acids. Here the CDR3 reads CASSQGTRVYEQYF. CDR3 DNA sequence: TGCGCCAGCAGCCAAGGGACTAGAGTCTACGAGCAGTACTTC.

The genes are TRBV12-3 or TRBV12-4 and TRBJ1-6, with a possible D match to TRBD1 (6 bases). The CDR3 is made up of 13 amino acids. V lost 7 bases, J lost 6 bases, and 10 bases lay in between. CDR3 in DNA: TGTGCCAGCAATATACAGGGTAATTCACCCCTCCACTTT. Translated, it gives CASNIQGNSPLHF.

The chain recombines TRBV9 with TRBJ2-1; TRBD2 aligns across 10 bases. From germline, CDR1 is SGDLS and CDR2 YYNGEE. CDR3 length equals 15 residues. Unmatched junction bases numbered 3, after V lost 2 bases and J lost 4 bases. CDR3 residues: CASSVRLAGYNEQFF. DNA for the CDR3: TGTGCCAGCAGCGTCAGACTAGCGGGTTACAATGAGCAGTTCTTC.

CDR3 coding DNA: TGTGCCAGCAGTACAGACGCAACTAATGAAAAACTGTTTTTT. It encodes CASSTDATNEKLFF. The chain employs TRBV7-9 and TRBJ1-4; no definite D call. In germline, CDR1 is SEHNR, CDR2 FQNEAQ (reference sequence). The CDR3 is 14 amino acids. V lost 6 bases to trimming and J lost 0 bases, with 8 bases between them. Drawing the rest from reference TRBV7-9 and TRBJ1-4, the complete variable domain is DTGVSQNPRHKITKRGQNVTFRCDPISEHNRLYWYRQTLGQGPEFLTYFQNEAQLEKSRLLSDRFSAERPKGSFSTLEIQRTEQGDSAMYLCASSTDATNEKLFFGSGTQLSVL.

The CDR3, as DNA: TGCGCCAGCAGCTTGATTCCTACGTCTCCTGAAGCTTTCTTT. Translated: CASSLIPTSPEAFF. This chain connects TRBV5-1 to TRBJ1-1; no clear D gene. CDR3 length equals 14 residues. The V gene's germline CDR1 is SGHRS and CDR2 YFSETQ. V was pared by 1 base and J by 6 bases, with 13 bases between.

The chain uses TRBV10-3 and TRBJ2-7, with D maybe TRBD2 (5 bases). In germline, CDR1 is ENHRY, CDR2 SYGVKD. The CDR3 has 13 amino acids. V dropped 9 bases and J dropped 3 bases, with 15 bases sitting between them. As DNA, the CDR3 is TGTGCCATACGGGCGTCTGGGAGCTACGAGCAGTACTTC. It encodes CAIRASGSYEQYF.

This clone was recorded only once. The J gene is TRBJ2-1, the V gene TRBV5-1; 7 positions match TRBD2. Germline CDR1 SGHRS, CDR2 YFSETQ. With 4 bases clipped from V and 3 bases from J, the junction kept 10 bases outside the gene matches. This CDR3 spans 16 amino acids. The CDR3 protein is CASSVRGAGDYNEQFF. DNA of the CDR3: TGCGCCAGCAGCGTCCGAGGGGCGGGGGACTACAATGAGCAGTTCTTC.

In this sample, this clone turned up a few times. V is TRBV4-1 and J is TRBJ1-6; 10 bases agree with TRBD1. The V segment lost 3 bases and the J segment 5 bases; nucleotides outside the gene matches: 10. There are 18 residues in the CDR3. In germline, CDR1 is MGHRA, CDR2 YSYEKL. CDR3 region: CASSHVKHDRGHNSPLHF. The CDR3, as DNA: TGCGCCAGCAGCCACGTAAAACACGACAGGGGGCATAATTCACCCCTCCACTTT.

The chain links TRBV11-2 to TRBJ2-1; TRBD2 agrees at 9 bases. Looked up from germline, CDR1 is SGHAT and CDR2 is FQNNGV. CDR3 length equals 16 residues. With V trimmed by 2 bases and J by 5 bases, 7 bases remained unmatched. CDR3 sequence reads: CASSLRLAGLNNEQFF. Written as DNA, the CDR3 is TGTGCCAGCAGCTTAAGGCTAGCGGGATTAAACAATGAGCAGTTCTTC.

As DNA, the CDR3 is TGTGCCAGCAGCTTGGCCCCGGTAGACGAGCAGTACTTC. Its translation: CASSLAPVDEQYF. The rearrangement uses TRBV5-6 and TRBJ2-7, with D uncertain. From germline, CDR1 is SGHDT and CDR2 YYEEEE. V was pared by 0 bases and J by 5 bases, with 9 bases between. CDR3 length: 13 amino acids.

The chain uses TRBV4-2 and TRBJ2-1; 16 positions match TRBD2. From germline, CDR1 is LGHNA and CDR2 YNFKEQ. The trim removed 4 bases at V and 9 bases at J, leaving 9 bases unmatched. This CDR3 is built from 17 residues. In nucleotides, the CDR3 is TGTGCCAGCAGCCTCTCCGGGACTAGCGGGAGGGGAGGTGAGCAGTTCTTC. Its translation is CASSLSGTSGRGGEQFF.

This CDR3 is CATSDYREGYGYTF. In DNA, the CDR3 is TGTGCCACCAGTGATTACAGGGAAGGCTATGGCTACACCTTC. This chain uses TRBV24-1 with TRBJ1-2; weak D call: TRBD1 (6 bases). V was cut by 2 bases and J by 4 bases, with 10 bases left in between. Germline values: CDR1 KGHDR, CDR2 SFDVKD. There are 14 residues in the CDR3.

The CDR3 loop is CASSLLRLAGGPQETQYF. CDR3 coding DNA: TGTGCCAGCAGCTTACTCCGACTAGCGGGGGGGCCCCAAGAGACCCAGTACTTC. This chain connects TRBV7-2 to TRBJ2-5; 14 bases are shared with TRBD2. This CDR3 has 18 amino acids. Trimming cost V 2 bases and J 1 base; bases outside gene matches: 6. Germline V gene data show CDR1 as SGHTA and CDR2 as FQGNSA. The complete variable domain, with remaining parts taken from reference TRBV7-2 and TRBJ2-5, reads GAGVSQSPSNKVTEKGKDVELRCDPISGHTALYWYRQSLGQGLEFLIYFQGNSAPDKSGLPSDRFSAERTGGSVSTLTIQRTQQEDSAVYLCASSLLRLAGGPQETQYFGPGTRLLVL.

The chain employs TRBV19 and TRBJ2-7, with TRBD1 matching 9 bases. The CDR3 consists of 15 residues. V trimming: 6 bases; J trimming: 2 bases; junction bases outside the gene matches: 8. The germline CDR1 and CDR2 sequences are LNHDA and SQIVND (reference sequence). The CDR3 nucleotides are TGTGCCAGTAGCGTGGCCGGGACAGGGACCTACGAGCAGTACTTC. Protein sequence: CASSVAGTGTYEQYF.

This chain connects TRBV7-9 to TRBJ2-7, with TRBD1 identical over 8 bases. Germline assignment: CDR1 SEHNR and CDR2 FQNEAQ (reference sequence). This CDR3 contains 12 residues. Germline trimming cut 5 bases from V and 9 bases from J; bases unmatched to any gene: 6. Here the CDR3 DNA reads TGTGCCAGCAGCGTCGGGACAGGCGCGCAGTACTTC. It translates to CASSVGTGAQYF.

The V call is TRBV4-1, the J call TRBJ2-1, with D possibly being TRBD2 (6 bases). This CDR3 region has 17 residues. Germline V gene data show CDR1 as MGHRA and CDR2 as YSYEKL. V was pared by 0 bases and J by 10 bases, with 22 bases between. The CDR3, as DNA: TGCGCCAGCAGCCAAGATCAGGAGACTAGGGCCTGGCGAGAGCAGTTCTTC. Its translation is CASSQDQETRAWREQFF.

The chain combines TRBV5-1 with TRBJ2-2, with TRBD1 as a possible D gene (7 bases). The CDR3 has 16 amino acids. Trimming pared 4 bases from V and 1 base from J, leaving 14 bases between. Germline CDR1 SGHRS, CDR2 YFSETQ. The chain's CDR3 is CASSPAGTENTGELFF. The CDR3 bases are TGCGCCAGCAGCCCCGCGGGGACAGAGAACACCGGGGAGCTGTTTTTT.

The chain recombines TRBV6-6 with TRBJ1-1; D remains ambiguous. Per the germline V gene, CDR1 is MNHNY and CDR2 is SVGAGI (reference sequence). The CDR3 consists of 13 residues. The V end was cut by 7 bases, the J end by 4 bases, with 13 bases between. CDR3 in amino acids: CASNRAASTEAFF. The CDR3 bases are TGTGCCAGCAATAGGGCGGCGAGCACTGAAGCTTTCTTT.

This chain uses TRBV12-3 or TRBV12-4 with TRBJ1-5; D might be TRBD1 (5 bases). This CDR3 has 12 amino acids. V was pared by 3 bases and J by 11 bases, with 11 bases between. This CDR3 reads CASSLGVGAQHF. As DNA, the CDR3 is TGTGCCAGCAGTTTGGGGGTCGGGGCCCAGCATTTT.

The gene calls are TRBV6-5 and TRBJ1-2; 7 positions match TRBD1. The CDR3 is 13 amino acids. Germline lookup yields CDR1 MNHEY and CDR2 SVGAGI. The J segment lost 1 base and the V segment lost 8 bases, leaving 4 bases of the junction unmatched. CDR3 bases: TGTGCCAGCCGGGACAGCCGTAACTATGGCTACACCTTC. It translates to CASRDSRNYGYTF.

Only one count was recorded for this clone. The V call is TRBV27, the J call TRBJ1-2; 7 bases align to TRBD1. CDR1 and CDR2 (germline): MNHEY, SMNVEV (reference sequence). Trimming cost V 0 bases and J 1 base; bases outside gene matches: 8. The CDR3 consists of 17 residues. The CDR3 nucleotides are TGTGCCAGCAGTTTATCCGGCGAGACAGGGTATAACTATGGCTACACCTTC. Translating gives CASSLSGETGYNYGYTF.

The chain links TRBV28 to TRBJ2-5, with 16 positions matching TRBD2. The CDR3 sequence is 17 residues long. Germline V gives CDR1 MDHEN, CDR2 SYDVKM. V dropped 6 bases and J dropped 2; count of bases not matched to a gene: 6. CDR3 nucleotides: TGTGCCAGCAGCGGGACTAGCGGGAGGGCCAGACAAGAGACCCAGTACTTC. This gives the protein CASSGTSGRARQETQYF.

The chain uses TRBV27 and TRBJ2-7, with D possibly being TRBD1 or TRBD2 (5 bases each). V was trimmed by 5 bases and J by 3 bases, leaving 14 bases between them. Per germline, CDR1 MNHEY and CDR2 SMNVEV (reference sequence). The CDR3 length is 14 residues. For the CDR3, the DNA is TGTGCCAGCAGTCCCCGCAGGGAGTACTACGAGCAGTACTTC. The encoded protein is CASSPRREYYEQYF.